This TCR beta chain was sequenced for a study of cytomegalovirus exposure and HLA in healthy donors. The CDR3 has 18 residues. Per the germline V gene, CDR1 is SGHNT and CDR2 is YYREEE (reference sequence). J gave up 0 bases and V 3 bases, and 10 bases lay outside the gene matches. The PCR ran on 60 Vbeta and 13 Jbeta primers. Sequencing used immunoSEQ multiplex PCR; TCRdb keeps in-frame clones, though not all of them. This table has 60,000 to 85,000 clones, around three quarters appearing once. V and J are TRBV5-4 and TRBJ1-4; TRBD1 agrees at 8 bases. This receptor was obtained from a man aged 35-49 years in good health and CMV-seronegative. Sequencing input: PBMCs. The CDR3 nucleotides read TGTGCCAGCAGCTCCCCCGGGACAGGAGGCTCAACTAATGAAAAACTGTTTTTT. Its translation is CASSSPGTGGSTNEKLFF.